Each of the 30 T cell receptor beta chains below was sequenced from the same sample in a study of radiotherapy plus CTLA-4 blockade in lung cancer. Some clones are missing from TCRdb's copy, which holds only in-frame ones; the method was immunoSEQ multiplex PCR. The sample includes about 98,000 clones, roughly four fifths of them seen just once. The sequencing used peripheral blood, collected from a patient treated with radiotherapy plus ipilimumab. These receptors were collected from a human donor with non-small cell lung cancer who had a partial response to radiotherapy plus ipilimumab.

The chain couples TRBV9 to TRBJ2-3, with 9 bases that match TRBD1. The ends lost 4 bases at V and 3 bases at J; junction bases unmatched: 9. This CDR3 has 16 amino acids. CDR1 is SGDLS, CDR2 YYNGEE, per germline. Written as DNA, the CDR3 is TGTGCCAGCAGCATCTTGGGGACAGGGAGGACAGATACGCAGTATTTT. It codes for CASSILGTGRTDTQYF.

The genes are TRBV30 and TRBJ2-1, with 16 bases lining up with TRBD2. CDR1 is GTSNPN and CDR2 is SVGIG in the germline V gene (reference sequence). After removal of 3 bases from V and 0 bases from J, the junction contained 5 bases not matched to a gene. CDR3 length equals 18 residues. CDR3 loop: CAWRGTSGRGSSYNEQFF. CDR3 DNA: TGTGCCTGGAGAGGGACTAGCGGGAGGGGGAGCTCCTACAATGAGCAGTTCTTC. The full variable domain, completed using reference TRBV30 and TRBJ2-1, is SQTIHQWPATLVQPVGSPLSLECTVEGTSNPNLYWYRQAAGRGLQLLFYSVGIGQISSEVPQNLSASRPQDRQFILSSKKLLLSDSGFYLCAWRGTSGRGSSYNEQFFGPGTRLTVL.

The rearrangement links TRBV5-1 to TRBJ2-5; 11 nucleotides align to TRBD2. Trimming took 1 base from V and 3 from J; bases not matched to a gene: 5. This CDR3 comprises 16 residues. The germline gives CDR1 SGHRS, CDR2 YFSETQ. The CDR3 DNA reads as TGCGCCAGCAGCTTGTTTTCACTAGCGGGAGAAGAGACCCAGTACTTC. Its translation is CASSLFSLAGEETQYF.

About this clone: The same CDR3 can be traced to other DNA sequences in this sample. The chain has TRBV28 and TRBJ2-7; 10 bases fit TRBD2. Trimming removed 4 bases from V and 4 bases from J; junction bases left unmatched: 10. CDR1 is MDHEN and CDR2 is SYDVKM in the germline V gene. The CDR3 spans 16 residues. The DNA for the CDR3 is TGTGCCAGCAGTTCCCAACCGGGACTAGCGTTTTACGAGCAGTACTTC. Its protein product is CASSSQPGLAFYEQYF. Drawing the rest from reference TRBV28 and TRBJ2-7, the complete variable domain is DVKVTQSSRYLVKRTGEKVFLECVQDMDHENMFWYRQDPGLGLRLIYFSYDVKMKEKGDIPEGYSVSREKKERFSLILESASTNQTSMYLCASSSQPGLAFYEQYFGPGTRLTVT.

The chain employs TRBV23-1 and TRBJ2-7, with D possibly matching TRBD2 (6 bases). TRBV23-1 has ORF status, its function being uncertain. V lost 1 base and J 3 bases, leaving 19 bases between the germline ends. CDR3 size: 17 residues. The CDR3 spells CASSQYHLRRAIYEQYF. CDR3 in DNA: TGCGCCAGCAGTCAATATCATCTAAGGAGGGCTATCTACGAGCAGTACTTC.

J is TRBJ2-1 and V is TRBV11-1; D perhaps matches TRBD1 (6 bases). The CDR3 has 15 residues. The V end was cut by 6 bases, the J end by 4 bases, with 16 bases between. The germline gives CDR1 SGHAT, CDR2 FQDESV (reference sequence). The CDR3 is CASRRPGTQYNEQFF. Here the CDR3 DNA reads TGTGCCAGCAGACGGCCCGGGACACAATACAATGAGCAGTTCTTC. The full variable domain, with the rest looked up from reference TRBV11-1 and TRBJ2-1, is EAEVAQSPRYKITEKSQAVAFWCDPISGHATLYWYRQILGQGPELLVQFQDESVVDDSQLPKDRFSAERLKGVDSTLKIQPAELGDSAMYLCASRRPGTQYNEQFFGPGTRLTVL.

This chain connects TRBV25-1 to TRBJ1-2; no clear D gene. V lost 1 base, J lost 6 bases, and 9 bases lay in between. The CDR3 consists of 13 residues. Germline-derived CDR1 and CDR2 are MGHDK and SYGVNS. Here the CDR3 DNA reads TGTGCCAGCAGTGAATCCCCTTCAGATGGCTACACCTTC. It codes for CASSESPSDGYTF.

The rearrangement links TRBV28 to TRBJ2-6; D perhaps matches TRBD1 (6 bases). The CDR3 runs 22 residues. The ends were cut back, 7 bases at V and 0 bases at J, with 31 bases in the middle. Germline V gene lookup returns CDR1 MDHEN and CDR2 SYDVKM. The CDR3 loop reads CASTTRTQGKVEISSGANVLTF. In DNA, the CDR3 is TGTGCCAGCACCACGAGGACACAGGGCAAAGTCGAGATCAGCTCTGGGGCCAACGTCCTGACTTTC.

This clone was seen only a few times. The gene calls are TRBV19 and TRBJ1-2, with 10 bases that match TRBD1. The germline V gene has CDR1 LNHDA and CDR2 SQIVND (reference sequence). CDR3 length: 13 amino acids. The V segment lost 7 bases and the J segment 4 bases; nucleotides outside the gene matches: 3. CDR3 DNA sequence: TGTGCCAGTATTCGGACAGGGGGCTATGGCTACACCTTC. Translated, it gives CASIRTGGYGYTF.

The V gene is TRBV2, the J gene TRBJ1-1, with a tentative D call TRBD1 (6 bases). Trimming removed 0 bases at V and 4 bases at J, with 12 bases between. Germline lookup yields CDR1 SNHLY and CDR2 FYNNEI. The CDR3 runs 15 residues. The CDR3 region has the DNA TGTGCCAGCAGTGAAGCGCGGGGGGCGGGCACTGAAGCTTTCTTT. It encodes CASSEARGAGTEAFF.

The chain employs TRBV2 and TRBJ2-1, with 15 bases matching TRBD2. Germline V gene sequence: CDR1 SNHLY, CDR2 FYNNEI. V shed 3 bases and J 4 bases; nucleotides not matched to a gene: 7. CDR3 length equals 18 residues. The DNA of the CDR3 is TGTGCCAGCAGTGAGGACTGGACTAGCGGGAGGGCGTACAATGAGCAGTTCTTC. Translating gives CASSEDWTSGRAYNEQFF.

The CDR3 region is CASSAQANEQFF. The DNA for the CDR3 is TGTGCCAGCAGCGCCCAGGCCAATGAGCAGTTCTTC. The V gene is TRBV7-2, the J gene TRBJ2-1; D gene uncertain. CDR3 length equals 12 residues. The germline gives CDR1 SGHTA, CDR2 FQGNSA. V was pared by 5 bases and J by 6 bases, with 8 bases between.

In DNA form, the CDR3 reads TGTGCCAGCAGCGAGTACGGGAGGGCTAGCACAGATACGCAGTATTTT. Protein: CASSEYGRASTDTQYF. The rearrangement joins TRBV9 to TRBJ2-3; TRBD2 aligns across 8 bases. This CDR3 has 16 amino acids. Germline V gene sequence: CDR1 SGDLS, CDR2 YYNGEE. Trimming cost V 3 bases and J 0 bases; bases outside gene matches: 6.

Written as DNA, the CDR3 is TGCGCCAGCAGCCCGGGACTAGCGGGGGGCGGTGATGAGCAGTTCTTC. This gives the protein CASSPGLAGGGDEQFF. The chain is built from TRBV5-1 and TRBJ2-1; 15 bases match TRBD2. V dropped 4 bases and J dropped 8; count of bases not matched to a gene: 7. Germline V gene data show CDR1 as SGHRS and CDR2 as YFSETQ. This CDR3 has 16 residues.

The chain recombines TRBV9 with TRBJ2-3, with TRBD2 matching over 8 bases. Germline CDR1 reads SGDLS; CDR2 reads YYNGEE. Trimming cost V 4 bases and J 2 bases; bases outside gene matches: 6. This CDR3 region has 15 residues. CDR3 DNA sequence: TGTGCCAGCAGCCCCGGCGGGAGGCCCACAGATACGCAGTATTTT. Translating it yields CASSPGGRPTDTQYF.

The V call is TRBV30, the J call TRBJ1-2; 8 bases agree with TRBD1. Germline-derived CDR1 and CDR2 are GTSNPN and SVGIG (reference sequence). V shed 3 bases and J 2 bases; nucleotides not matched to a gene: 5. The CDR3 is 14 amino acids. The CDR3 is CAWSVDRGNYGYTF. The CDR3 nucleotides read TGTGCCTGGAGCGTTGACAGGGGAAACTATGGCTACACCTTC.

This chain joins TRBV10-3 and TRBJ2-5; 8 nucleotides match TRBD2. CDR1 is ENHRY, CDR2 SYGVKD, per germline. The junction had 5 bases not matched to a gene; V was cut back by 0 bases and J by 5 bases. The CDR3 is 15 amino acids. CDR3 sequence reads: CAISESEREMETQYF. CDR3 bases: TGTGCCATCAGTGAGTCGGAGCGGGAGATGGAGACCCAGTACTTC.

This clone was seen more than once but under ten times. The chain links TRBV7-9 to TRBJ2-1, with TRBD2 as a possible D gene (5 bases). The CDR3 consists of 17 residues. V lost 4 bases, J lost 0 bases, and 16 bases lay in between. The V gene's germline CDR1 is SEHNR and CDR2 FQNEAQ (reference sequence). CDR3 region: CASSSTSSGSSYNEQFF. CDR3 nucleotides: TGTGCCAGCAGCTCCACGTCAAGCGGTAGCTCCTACAATGAGCAGTTCTTC.

V usage is TRBV28 and J usage is TRBJ1-2; the D gene is possibly TRBD1 (5 bases). There are 17 residues in the CDR3. The ends were cut back, 5 bases at V and 6 bases at J, with 25 bases in the middle. Germline CDR1 MDHEN, CDR2 SYDVKM. The CDR3 protein is CASSQIVGADGKDGYTF. For the CDR3, the DNA is TGTGCCAGCAGTCAAATCGTAGGGGCCGATGGGAAGGATGGCTACACCTTC.

A single count supports this clone. The chain employs TRBV7-2 and TRBJ2-5; 11 bases are a match to TRBD2. With 2 bases clipped from V and 1 base from J, the junction kept 3 bases outside the gene matches. The CDR3 is 16 amino acids. The germline V gene has CDR1 SGHTA and CDR2 FQGNSA. The CDR3 loop reads CASSLSLAGGQETQYF. The CDR3 coding sequence is TGTGCCAGCAGCTTATCTCTAGCGGGAGGCCAAGAGACCCAGTACTTC.

The rearrangement uses TRBV6-5 and TRBJ1-5; 8 bases fit TRBD1. V lost 0 bases and J lost 6; bases outside the gene matches: 7. Germline lookup yields CDR1 MNHEY and CDR2 SVGAGI. The CDR3 is 16 residues long. CDR3 protein: CASSYSSTGGSQPQHF. DNA for the CDR3: TGTGCCAGCAGTTACTCCAGTACAGGGGGGAGTCAGCCCCAGCATTTT.

The chain links TRBV7-9 to TRBJ1-1; TRBD1 might be the D (5 bases). There are 12 residues in the CDR3. Between the trimmed V and J ends, which lost 8 bases and 0 bases, there was a span of 7 bases. Germline CDR1 is SEHNR and CDR2 is FQNEAQ (reference sequence). The CDR3: CASSGLNTEAFF. DNA for the CDR3: TGTGCCAGCTCAGGGCTGAACACTGAAGCTTTCTTT.

The chain has TRBV30 and TRBJ2-2; D perhaps matches TRBD2 (5 bases). The CDR3 spans 14 residues. V was trimmed by 4 bases and J by 4 bases, leaving 13 bases between them. The germline V gene has CDR1 GTSNPN and CDR2 SVGIG (reference sequence). The CDR3 sequence: CAWTRADRTGELFF. The DNA of the CDR3 is TGTGCCTGGACCCGAGCGGACCGCACCGGGGAGCTGTTTTTT.

The V gene is TRBV18, the J gene TRBJ1-4; no firm D call. V was trimmed by 5 bases and J by 8 bases, leaving 18 bases between them. The CDR3 runs 15 residues. Germline CDR1 is KGHSH and CDR2 is LQKENI. CDR3 region: CASSSVLSAREKLFF. CDR3 nucleotide sequence: TGTGCCAGCTCATCTGTTCTGTCCGCTCGGGAAAAACTGTTTTTT.

The V call is TRBV9, the J call TRBJ2-2; possible D gene TRBD2, 6 bases. The germline V gene encodes CDR1 SGDLS and CDR2 YYNGEE. V was clipped by 4 bases and J by 3 bases, with 16 bases between them. The CDR3 totals 16 residues. In nucleotides, the CDR3 is TGTGCCAGCAGCCCCGACCCGGGACTTGACACCGGGGAGCTGTTTTTT. Protein: CASSPDPGLDTGELFF.

The CDR3, as DNA: TGTGCCAGTAGTTGGCTAGCGGGAGAGACCCAGTACTTC. It translates to CASSWLAGETQYF. The chain is built from TRBV19 and TRBJ2-5, with 8 bases that match TRBD2. Germline V lookup: CDR1 LNHDA, CDR2 SQIVND (reference sequence). J was trimmed by 4 bases and V by 5 bases; bases with no gene match: 3. CDR3 size: 13 residues.

The chain is built from TRBV11-1 and TRBJ1-1; D gene uncertain. The germline V gene encodes CDR1 SGHAT and CDR2 FQDESV (reference sequence). The V end was cut by 3 bases, the J end by 0 bases, with 8 bases between. The CDR3 runs to 14 residues. CDR3 sequence reads: CASSFGLMNTEAFF. The CDR3 bases are TGTGCCAGCAGCTTTGGCCTGATGAACACTGAAGCTTTCTTT.

The chain links TRBV4-1 to TRBJ2-5; TRBD2 matches 8 bases. CDR3 length: 18 amino acids. Germline lookup yields CDR1 MGHRA and CDR2 YSYEKL. V shed 1 base, J shed 3 bases, and the junction held 13 bases outside the gene matches. In DNA form, the CDR3 reads TGCGCCAGCAGCCAAGGATATATGAGGGTAGCGGGGAAAGAGACCCAGTACTTC. Its protein product is CASSQGYMRVAGKETQYF.

Only one count was recorded for this clone. The V call is TRBV11-2, the J call TRBJ2-2, with 11 bases identical to TRBD2. This CDR3 spans 17 amino acids. CDR1 and CDR2 (germline): SGHAT, FQNNGV. V lost 0 bases and J lost 1; bases outside the gene matches: 1. CDR3: CASSLEGTSGNTGELFF. CDR3 bases: TGTGCCAGCAGCTTAGAAGGGACTAGCGGGAACACCGGGGAGCTGTTTTTT.

This chain connects TRBV9 to TRBJ2-5, with D perhaps TRBD2 (5 bases). Germline CDR1 and CDR2: SGDLS and YYNGEE. V lost 4 bases and J lost 5, with 18 bases in between. The CDR3 totals 15 residues. CDR3 sequence reads: CASSPTSRGPETQYF. As DNA, the CDR3 is TGTGCCAGCAGCCCAACCAGCCGCGGGCCCGAGACCCAGTACTTC.